The source of this TCR beta chain is a study of blood T cell repertoires in COVID-19. About the research overall: The cDNA or gDNA used as material had been derived from T cells, B-cell-depleted T cells, or PBMCs.

CDR1 LGHNA and CDR2 YNFKEQ come from the germline V gene. This CDR3 has 17 amino acids. Trimming took off 0 bases at V and 4 bases at J, with 16 bases between the two ends. As handled by the study authors: Amplifying reference gene primers gave estimates of nucleated cell counts. Sequencing used immunoSEQ multiplex PCR; TCRdb keeps in-frame clones, though not all of them. The V and J calls and the clone size are those of that table, but D and trimming were determined from the DNA. Among about 410,000 clones listed, about nine tenths were seen once. The sequence came from a man younger than 30 who had recovered from COVID-19. Input material: PBMCs or T cells enriched from blood (not recorded which). This chain uses TRBV4-2 with TRBJ2-1; weak D call: TRBD2 (5 bases). The DNA of the CDR3 is TGTGCCAGCAGCCAAGATATAGAGAGGGCAGGATACAATGAGCAGTTCTTC. Encoded protein: CASSQDIERAGYNEQFF.